This TCR beta chain was observed in a study of prognosis after radiotherapy for stage I lung cancer. On the study more broadly: A biologically effective dose of at least 100 Gy came via 3-5 SBRT fractions. A handful of patients had distant metastases at a median of approximately 7 months after radiotherapy, and fewer than 18 showed no significant progression. Overall study findings and caveats: Tumor specificity was not determined for the expanded TCR clones.

The genomic DNA TCR beta CDR3 region underwent two rounds of multiplex PCR. Primers targeting each individual TRBV and TRBJ gene were applied in first-round PCR. Via MiXCR, TCRdb re-called the multiplex PCR reads, giving one row per CDR3 protein. Seen here are around 15,000 distinct CDR3 sequences, approximately 15% observed once, and the top ten hold 35% to 45%. This clonotype showed up many times. What it binds is unknown. The sample was PBMCs, taken before or after stereotactic body radiation therapy (not recorded which). The receptor was derived from a donor of 50 years or more with non-small cell lung cancer.

CDR3 in amino acids: CAAGPGQGNTEAFF. The CDR3 DNA is TGTGCCGCCGGTCCGGGACAGGGGAACACTGAAGCTTTCTTT. The chain combines TRBV19 with TRBJ1-1, with 9 positions matching TRBD1. With V trimmed by 11 bases and J by 1 base, 8 bases remained unmatched. The CDR3 totals 14 residues. Germline V gives CDR1 LNHDA, CDR2 SQIVND (reference sequence).